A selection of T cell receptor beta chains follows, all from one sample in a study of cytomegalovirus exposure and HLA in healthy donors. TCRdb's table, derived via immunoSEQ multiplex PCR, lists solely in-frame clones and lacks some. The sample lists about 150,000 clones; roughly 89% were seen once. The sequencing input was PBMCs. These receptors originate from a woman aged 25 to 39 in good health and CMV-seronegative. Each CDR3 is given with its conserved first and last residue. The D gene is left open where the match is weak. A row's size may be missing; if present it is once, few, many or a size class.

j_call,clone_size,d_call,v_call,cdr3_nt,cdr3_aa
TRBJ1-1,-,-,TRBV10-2,TGCGCCAGCAGTGAGTTTGGCAGCACTGAAGCTTTCTTT,CASSEFGSTEAFF
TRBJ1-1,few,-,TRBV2,TGTGCCAGCACTGGGCACACTGAAGCTTTCTTT,CASTGHTEAFF
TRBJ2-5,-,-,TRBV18,TGTGCCAGCTCACCGGCGGGAACGGAAGAGACCCAGTACTTC,CASSPAGTEETQYF
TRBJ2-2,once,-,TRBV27,TGTGCCAGCAGTTTATCCCGGGACACCGGGGAGCTGTTTTTT,CASSLSRDTGELFF
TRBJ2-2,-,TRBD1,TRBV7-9,TGTGCCAGCAGCCCCCGGACAGGGTCCGGGGAGCTGTTTTTT,CASSPRTGSGELFF
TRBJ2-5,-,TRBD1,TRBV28,TGTGCCAGCAGTTCTGTGGGGACAGAACAAGAGACCCAGTACTTC,CASSSVGTEQETQYF
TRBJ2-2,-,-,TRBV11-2,TGTGCCAGCAGCTTAGTAGAGAACACCGGGGAGCTGTTTTTT,CASSLVENTGELFF
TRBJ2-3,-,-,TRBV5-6,TGTGCCAGCAGCTTGGCGTTGGAGGTTCGGGCTAGCACAGATACGCAGTATTTT,CASSLALEVRASTDTQYF
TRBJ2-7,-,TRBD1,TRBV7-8,TGTGCCAGCACAGGACAGGAACTCTCCTACGAGCAGTACTTC,CASTGQELSYEQYF
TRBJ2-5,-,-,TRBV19,TGTGCCAGTAGTATAATAGCAGGGATGGGAGAGACCCAGTACTTC,CASSIIAGMGETQYF
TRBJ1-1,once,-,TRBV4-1,TGCGCCAGCAGCCAAGATCCCCTGACAGCTTTCACTATGAACACTGAAGCTTTCTTT,CASSQDPLTAFTMNTEAFF
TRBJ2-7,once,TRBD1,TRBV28,TGTGCCAGCCTGGAGGACAGGGCCTACCCCAACGAGCAGTACTTC,CASLEDRAYPNEQYF
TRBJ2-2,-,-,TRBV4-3,TGCGCCAGCAGCCAAGATTCGTGGAGGGGGGAGCTGTTTTTT,CASSQDSWRGELFF
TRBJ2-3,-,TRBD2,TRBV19,TGTGCCAGTAGTATCGGGACTAGCGGAAAAACTAGCACAGATACGCAGTATTTT,CASSIGTSGKTSTDTQYF
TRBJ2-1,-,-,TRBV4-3,TGCGCCAGCAGCCAAGGGCTAGCGACGTCCTACAATGAGCAGTTCTTC,CASSQGLATSYNEQFF
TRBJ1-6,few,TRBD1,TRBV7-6,TGTGCCAGCAGCACCGGACAGGGCTTAAATTCACCCCTCCACTTT,CASSTGQGLNSPLHF
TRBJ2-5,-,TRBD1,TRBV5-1,TGCGCCAGCAGCTCGGGACAGGGGCGCGAGACCCAGTACTTC,CASSSGQGRETQYF
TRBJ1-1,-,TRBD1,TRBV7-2,TGTGCCAGCAGCTTAGTCCAGGGGGTGAACACTGAAGCTTTCTTT,CASSLVQGVNTEAFF
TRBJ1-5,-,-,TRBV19,TGTGCCAGTAGTGCCCGACAAGCCCAGCCCCAGCATTTT,CASSARQAQPQHF
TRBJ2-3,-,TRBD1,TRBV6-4,TGTGCCAGCAGTGGATACAGGGGGAGAAACCCAGATACGCAGTATTTT,CASSGYRGRNPDTQYF
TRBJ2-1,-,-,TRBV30,TGTGCCTGGAGGGTCTCGGTCAAATTGAATGAGCAGTTCTTC,CAWRVSVKLNEQFF
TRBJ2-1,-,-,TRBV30,TGTGCCTGGAGCCGGAGTCAAGACAATGAGCAGTTCTTC,CAWSRSQDNEQFF
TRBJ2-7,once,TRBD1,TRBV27,TGTGCCAGCAGTTTAGAGGGGGCAGGTTACGAGCAGTACTTC,CASSLEGAGYEQYF
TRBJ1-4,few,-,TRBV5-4,TGTGCCAGCAGCTTGGATCTCCGGGGAAATGAAAAACTGTTTTTT,CASSLDLRGNEKLFF
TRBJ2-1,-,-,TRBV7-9,TGTGCCAGCAGCTTACTAGACTATAGCTCCTACAATGAGCAGTTCTTC,CASSLLDYSSYNEQFF
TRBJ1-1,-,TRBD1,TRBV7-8,TGTGCCAGCAGCTTACGAAGAGACAGGGGGAGAGGGAACACTGAAGCTTTCTTT,CASSLRRDRGRGNTEAFF
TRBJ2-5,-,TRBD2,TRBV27,TGTGCCAGCAGTGGACTAGCGAACCAAGAGACCCAGTACTTC,CASSGLANQETQYF
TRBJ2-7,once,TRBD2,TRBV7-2,TGTGCCAGCAGCGCCCGACTAGCGGGCACCTACGAGCAGTACTTC,CASSARLAGTYEQYF
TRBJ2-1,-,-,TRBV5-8,TGTGCCAGCAGCTTTGGGACACCTTTAGACAATGAGCAGTTCTTC,CASSFGTPLDNEQFF
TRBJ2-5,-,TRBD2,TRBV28,TGTGCCAGCAGTTTAGGGGTAGCGGGAGGGGGCCCGGAGACCCAGTACTTC,CASSLGVAGGGPETQYF
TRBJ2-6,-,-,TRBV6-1,TGTGCCAGCAGTGAAGTCGGCGGCTCTGGGGCCAACGTCCTGACTTTC,CASSEVGGSGANVLTF
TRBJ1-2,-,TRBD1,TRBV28,TGTGCCAGCAGTTTACCGGGACAGGCCCGGCGCTATGGCTACACCTTC,CASSLPGQARRYGYTF
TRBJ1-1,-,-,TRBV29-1,TGCAGTTTAAAGGGGAGGGACACTGAAGCTTTCTTT,CSLKGRDTEAFF
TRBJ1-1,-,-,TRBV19,TGTGCCAGTACCTATTGGGCTGGGAACACTGAAGCTTTCTTT,CASTYWAGNTEAFF
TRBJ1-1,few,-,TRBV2,TGTGCCAGCAGTGAGGCTCAGGGCTCTGAAGCTTTCTTT,CASSEAQGSEAFF
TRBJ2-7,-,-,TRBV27,TGTGCCAGCAGTGCGTCGCCCGGCGAGCAGTACTTC,CASSASPGEQYF
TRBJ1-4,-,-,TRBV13,TGTGCCAGCAGCTTCTCAGGGTATAATGAAAAACTGTTTTTT,CASSFSGYNEKLFF
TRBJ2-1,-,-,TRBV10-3,TGTGCCATCAGTACCCAGAACCATGAGCAGTTCTTC,CAISTQNHEQFF
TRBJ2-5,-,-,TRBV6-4,TGTGCCAGCAGTGCCTACTTAGTATGCGAGGAGACCCAGTACTTC,CASSAYLVCEETQYF
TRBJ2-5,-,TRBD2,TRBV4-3,TGCGCCAGCAGCCAAGGAGTGGCTAGCGGGCAAGAGACCCAGTACTTC,CASSQGVASGQETQYF
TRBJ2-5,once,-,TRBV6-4,TGTGCCAGCAGTGACTCGAGCCAAGAGACCCAGTACTTC,CASSDSSQETQYF
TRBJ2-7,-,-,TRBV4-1,TGCGCCAGCAGCCAAGACTCAGGTGCCTCAGACGAGCAGTACTTC,CASSQDSGASDEQYF
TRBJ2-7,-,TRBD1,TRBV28,TGTGCCAGCAGCTACCCATGGGGACAGGGACTCGCCGAGCAGTACTTC,CASSYPWGQGLAEQYF
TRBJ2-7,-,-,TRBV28,TGTGCCAGCAGTCCAGGGATCTACGAGCAGTACTTC,CASSPGIYEQYF
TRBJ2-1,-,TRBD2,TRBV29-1,TGCAGCGTTGAAGAATCCGAGGGCGGGAGGAACAATGAGCAGTTCTTC,CSVEESEGGRNNEQFF
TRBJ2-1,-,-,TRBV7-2,TGTGCCAGCAGCTTAGACCTTAGCTCCTACAATGAGCAGTTCTTC,CASSLDLSSYNEQFF
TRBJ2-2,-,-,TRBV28,TGTGCCAGCAGGGCAAAAACAGCGAACACCGGGGAGCTGTTTTTT,CASRAKTANTGELFF
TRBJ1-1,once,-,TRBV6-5,TGTGCCAGCAGTTCCCCCCGGACTGAAGCTTTCTTT,CASSSPRTEAFF
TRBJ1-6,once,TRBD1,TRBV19,TGTGCCAGTAGTACCCAGAAGACAGGGGGCATTTCTAATTCACCCCTCCACTTT,CASSTQKTGGISNSPLHF
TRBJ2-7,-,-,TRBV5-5,TGTGCCAGCCTCCCCGCCGTGAGCTTTCGAATTAACGAGCAGTACTTC,CASLPAVSFRINEQYF
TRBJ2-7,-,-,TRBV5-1,TGCGCCAGCAGCCCCAACTACTACGAGCAGTACTTC,CASSPNYYEQYF
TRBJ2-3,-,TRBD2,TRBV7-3,TGTGCCAGCAGCCGGATGGGACTACGCTCGAGCACAGATACGCAGTATTTT,CASSRMGLRSSTDTQYF